The clone carrying this T cell receptor beta chain was counted a few times. Its specificity is unknown. Germline CDR1 reads MNHEY; CDR2 reads SVGAGI. The CDR3 covers 14 residues. Germline trimming cut 4 bases from V and 12 bases from J; bases unmatched to any gene: 12. This specimen belongs to a study of T cells after yellow fever vaccination. Across the whole study: For low cell numbers, libraries were made with SMART-Seq v4 Ultra Low Input.

A universal primer site and UMIs were added as TCR cDNA was made by 5'RACE template switching. One entry per CDR3 protein results from TCRdb running MiXCR on the 5' RACE reads. The data show 450,000 to 550,000 distinct CDR3 sequences, 15% to 20% seen once. Points from the study as a whole: FACS-sorted repertoires could harbor abundant contaminating bulk-population clonotypes. Among primary-vaccination clones, most reappeared after the booster, at 96% for CD4 and roughly 88% for CD8.

The sequence was obtained from a man between 25 and 39 years old who received the YFV17D yellow fever vaccine. Sequenced material: PBMCs, taken 15 days after the yellow fever booster vaccination. The chain couples TRBV6-5 to TRBJ2-3, with 8 bases fitting TRBD2. The DNA of the CDR3 is TGTGCCAGCAGTTTAGGGGTAGCGGGACAAAGTCAGTATTTT. Amino acid sequence: CASSLGVAGQSQYF.